The 9 T cell receptor beta chains in this list originate from one sample, sequenced in a study of PD-L1 blockade in urothelial cancer. Profiling relied on immunoSEQ multiplex PCR, and the TCRdb table lists in-frame clones only, not all of them. The sample includes under 70,000 clones, about 88% seen only once; the top ten take around 10%. Time point defined: peripheral blood 6 weeks after treatment start. This specimen was PBMCs, taken around atezolizumab (anti-PD-L1) treatment. Source of these receptors: a man aged 60 to 75 with urothelial cancer.

The rearrangement links TRBV19 to TRBJ1-1, with 8 bases identical to TRBD1. CDR1 and CDR2 from the germline V gene are LNHDA and SQIVND (reference sequence). CDR3 length equals 16 residues. V shed 3 bases, J shed 4 bases, and the junction held 10 bases outside the gene matches. CDR3 region: CASSIGTGTWSTEAFF. The CDR3 bases are TGTGCCAGTAGTATCGGGACAGGAACTTGGAGCACTGAAGCTTTCTTT.

The chain is built from TRBV9 and TRBJ1-5; maybe TRBD1 (5 bases). This CDR3 is built from 14 residues. Germline V gene sequence: CDR1 SGDLS, CDR2 YYNGEE. Trimming took 3 bases from V and 7 from J, leaving 14 bases between them. This CDR3 reads CASSAGGGRQPQHF. The CDR3 bases are TGTGCCAGCAGCGCCGGGGGGGGGAGACAGCCCCAGCATTTT.

The genes are TRBV11-2 and TRBJ2-1, with 7 bases fitting TRBD2. The CDR3 totals 18 residues. V lost 0 bases, J lost 4 bases, and 12 bases stayed unmatched. Germline CDR1 reads SGHAT; CDR2 reads FQNNGV. CDR3 loop: CASSLDPRAGVSYNEQFF. DNA for the CDR3: TGTGCCAGCAGCTTAGACCCCAGGGCGGGAGTTTCTTACAATGAGCAGTTCTTC.

This clone was detected only once. This chain uses TRBV9 with TRBJ1-2; 10 bases are a match to TRBD1. With 4 bases clipped from V and 4 bases from J, the junction kept 10 bases outside the gene matches. The CDR3 runs 16 residues. Germline V gene data show CDR1 as SGDLS and CDR2 as YYNGEE. In DNA, the CDR3 is TGTGCCAGCAGCCCCACAGGGACAGGGGTTGTCTATGGCTACACCTTC. Its protein is CASSPTGTGVVYGYTF.

The V call is TRBV29-1, the J call TRBJ2-2, with 8 nucleotides matching TRBD2. Per the germline V gene, CDR1 is SQVTM and CDR2 is ANQGSEA. The CDR3 loop spans 13 amino acids. CDR3 sequence (DNA): TGCACCGTAGCGGGACGGAACACCGGGGAGCTGTTTTTT. Translation gives CTVAGRNTGELFF.

This clone was counted a single time. As DNA, the CDR3 is TGCGCCAGCAGCCAAGAGGCGACAGCAATAGCCAAAAACATTCAGTACTTC. Its protein product is CASSQEATAIAKNIQYF. The chain employs TRBV4-3 and TRBJ2-4; D is perhaps TRBD1 (5 bases). V lost 0 bases, J lost 0 bases, and 12 bases lay in between. Germline CDR1 is LGHNA and CDR2 is YSLEER. CDR3 length equals 17 residues.

This chain uses TRBV9 with TRBJ1-5, with D possibly TRBD1 on 6 matching bases. Germline CDR1 is SGDLS and CDR2 is YYNGEE. The CDR3 is 15 amino acids. Trimming pared 0 bases from V and 6 bases from J, leaving 13 bases between. The CDR3 reads CASSVDGGGGQPQHF. CDR3 DNA sequence: TGTGCCAGCAGCGTAGATGGGGGCGGGGGTCAGCCCCAGCATTTT.

The chain joins TRBV28 to TRBJ2-7, with D uncertain. V was shortened by 2 bases and J by 2 bases, with 4 bases between the two germline ends. In germline, CDR1 is MDHEN, CDR2 SYDVKM. This CDR3 region has 12 residues. CDR3 bases: TGTGCCAGCAGTTTACTCGCCTACGAGCAGTACTTC. It is translated as CASSLLAYEQYF.

This clone appeared a few times. The rearrangement uses TRBV6-1 and TRBJ1-4, with 9 positions matching TRBD1. Unmatched junction bases numbered 10, after V lost 6 bases and J lost 8 bases. This CDR3 is built from 15 residues. CDR1 is MNHNS and CDR2 is SASEGT in the germline V gene. CDR3 sequence (DNA): TGTGCCAGCAGGTCGCCGCGGACAGGGGAGGAAAAACTGTTTTTT. Translated: CASRSPRTGEEKLFF.